This paragraph covers one T cell receptor beta chain sequence. Its antigen is undetermined. The sample comes from a study of metastatic and nonmetastatic thyroid tumors. Study in general: Repertoires from blood and tumor or nodule tissue of malignant and benign thyroid patients were compared.

Per the study methods: A papillary thyroid cancer distant-metastasis classifier was built from CDR3 differences across clinicopathological groups. TCRdb recomputed clones from the PCR reads via MiXCR. V and J calls and clone size were set by TCRdb, not the authors. The sample lists roughly 22,000 clones, 36% occurring once. J gave up 4 bases and V 5 bases, and 16 bases lay outside the gene matches. Germline V gene lookup returns CDR1 MGHRA and CDR2 YSYEKL. There are 18 residues in the CDR3. No patient received treatment before thyroid surgery. Study results and caveats: Benign nodules were reported to have significantly lower TCR beta diversity than malignant thyroid tumors, in blood and tumor.

The TCR was taken from a male donor with papillary thyroid cancer or a benign thyroid nodule (not recorded which). Some clones in this sample may be carry-over from other donors' samples. The specimen was blood. The chain recombines TRBV4-1 with TRBJ1-1, with 10 positions matching TRBD1. CDR3 in DNA: TGCGCCAGCAGCATTGCCGGGACAGGGGTGGAGGGCTTCACTGAAGCTTTCTTT. Amino acids: CASSIAGTGVEGFTEAFF.